The 26 T cell receptor beta chains below all came from one sample that was sequenced in a study of cytomegalovirus exposure and HLA in healthy donors. PCR used 60 Vbeta primers and 13 Jbeta primers. Sequenced by immunoSEQ multiplex PCR; TCRdb stores in-frame clones only, minus some. The sample consists of approximately 190,000 clones, around 82% of them appearing once. The specimen sequenced was PBMCs. These receptors were collected from a man aged 40-49 years in good health and CMV-seropositive.

This clone appeared a few times. The chain recombines TRBV7-6 with TRBJ1-3; no clear D. Per the germline V gene, CDR1 is SGHVS and CDR2 is FNYEAQ. The V and J ends lost 5 bases and 4 bases respectively, with 15 bases between them. The CDR3 is 15 amino acids. For the CDR3, the DNA is TGTGCCAGCAGCCCAGGAGTTGGGAGAGGAAACACCATATATTTT. It yields the protein CASSPGVGRGNTIYF.

The chain uses TRBV27 and TRBJ2-2, with TRBD1 matching 7 bases. V dropped 8 bases and J dropped 7; count of bases not matched to a gene: 13. Per the germline V gene, CDR1 is MNHEY and CDR2 is SMNVEV (reference sequence). The CDR3 has 15 amino acids. This CDR3 reads CASSDRAAPGGELFF. The CDR3 DNA sequence: TGTGCCAGCTCCGACAGGGCGGCCCCGGGCGGGGAGCTGTTTTTT.

The V call is TRBV7-9, the J call TRBJ2-5, with D unresolved. Per the germline V gene, CDR1 is SEHNR and CDR2 is FQNEAQ (reference sequence). The CDR3 contains 14 residues. Trimming took off 3 bases at V and 0 bases at J, with 8 bases between the two ends. Here the CDR3 DNA reads TGTGCCAGCAGCTTCTCCGAGTACCAAGAGACCCAGTACTTC. It yields the protein CASSFSEYQETQYF.

The gene calls are TRBV11-2 and TRBJ2-1, with 11 bases identical to TRBD2. This CDR3 region has 15 residues. The germline V gene encodes CDR1 SGHAT and CDR2 FQNNGV. J gave up 9 bases and V 5 bases, and 9 bases lay outside the gene matches. The CDR3 region is CASSPRLAGSVEQFF. The CDR3, as DNA: TGTGCCAGCAGCCCACGACTAGCGGGATCTGTTGAGCAGTTCTTC.

As DNA, the CDR3 is TGTGCCAGCAGCTTCCGCCAGGGGATTTACACCGGGGAGCTGTTTTTT. This sequence encodes CASSFRQGIYTGELFF. V is TRBV7-2 and J is TRBJ2-2, with D perhaps matching TRBD1 (6 bases). Trimming took 3 bases from V and 3 from J, leaving 14 bases between them. CDR1 SGHTA and CDR2 FQGNSA come from the germline V gene. CDR3 length: 16 amino acids. The variable domain in full, with the rest retrieved from reference TRBV7-2 and TRBJ2-2, is GAGVSQSPSNKVTEKGKDVELRCDPISGHTALYWYRQSLGQGLEFLIYFQGNSAPDKSGLPSDRFSAERTGGSVSTLTIQRTQQEDSAVYLCASSFRQGIYTGELFFGEGSRLTVL.

The chain recombines TRBV28 with TRBJ1-5, with TRBD1 identical over 7 bases. Looked up from germline, CDR1 is MDHEN and CDR2 is SYDVKM. This CDR3 is built from 17 residues. V lost 6 bases and J lost 5; bases outside the gene matches: 16. The CDR3 bases are TGTGCCAGCAGCCAAAGGCCGGGACAGAGGGACCATCAGCCCCAGCATTTT. As protein: CASSQRPGQRDHQPQHF.

The chain uses TRBV6-5 and TRBJ1-1; D is perhaps TRBD1 (5 bases). The CDR3 runs 12 residues. Trimming stripped 5 bases from V and 12 bases from J, with 16 bases between. CDR1 and CDR2 (germline): MNHEY, SVGAGI. This chain's CDR3 is CASSTRQGAPFF. The CDR3 DNA is TGTGCCAGCAGTACTCGCCAGGGTGCACCTTTCTTT.

In the case of this clone: Other DNA sequences in this sample translate to the same CDR3. The chain combines TRBV6-5 with TRBJ2-7, with 8 bases aligning to TRBD2. Germline CDR1 is MNHEY and CDR2 is SVGAGI. Trimming at V came to 6 bases and at J to 0 bases, leaving 1 base not matched to a gene. This CDR3 is built from 13 residues. CDR3 bases: TGTGCCAGCAGGGCGGGGGGCTCCTACGAGCAGTACTTC. Its protein is CASRAGGSYEQYF.

This clone was observed once. The chain couples TRBV18 to TRBJ1-5, with 8 bases that match TRBD1. With V trimmed by 4 bases and J by 4 bases, 6 bases remained unmatched. CDR3 length: 15 amino acids. CDR1 and CDR2 from the germline V gene are KGHSH and LQKENI. The CDR3 here is CASSLQGARNQPQHF. The CDR3 region has the DNA TGTGCCAGCTCACTCCAGGGGGCGAGGAATCAGCCCCAGCATTTT.

V usage is TRBV11-2 and J usage is TRBJ1-2; D is possibly TRBD1 (6 bases). CDR1 SGHAT and CDR2 FQNNGV come from the germline V gene. V dropped 5 bases and J dropped 7 bases, with 14 bases sitting between them. CDR3 size: 13 residues. CDR3 in amino acids: CASSPGTSSGYTF. Here the CDR3 DNA reads TGTGCCAGCAGCCCCGGGACATCCAGTGGCTACACCTTC.

The chain is built from TRBV5-1 and TRBJ1-2; D unresolved. This CDR3 contains 13 residues. Trimming cost V 4 bases and J 6 bases, with 13 bases left between them. CDR1 is SGHRS, CDR2 YFSETQ, per germline. The CDR3 DNA follows: TGCGCCAGCAGCCTCACAGTTCAACATGGCTACACCTTC. Translating it yields CASSLTVQHGYTF. The full variable domain, with the rest looked up from reference TRBV5-1 and TRBJ1-2, is KAGVTQTPRYLIKTRGQQVTLSCSPISGHRSVSWYQQTPGQGLQFLFEYFSETQRNKGNFPGRFSGRQFSNSRSEMNVSTLELGDSALYLCASSLTVQHGYTFGSGTRLTVV.

V and J are TRBV6-1 and TRBJ2-1; 8 positions match TRBD2. This CDR3 contains 15 residues. Germline V lookup: CDR1 MNHNS, CDR2 SASEGT. V shed 11 bases, J shed 0 bases, and the junction held 9 bases outside the gene matches. The CDR3 is CAHKELAASYNEQFF. The CDR3 coding sequence is TGTGCCCACAAAGAACTAGCGGCCTCCTACAATGAGCAGTTCTTC.

The chain links TRBV5-1 to TRBJ2-3; 9 bases are a match to TRBD2. There are 14 residues in the CDR3. Germline trimming cut 7 bases from V and 2 bases from J; bases unmatched to any gene: 5. CDR1 and CDR2 (germline): SGHRS, YFSETQ. CDR3: CASGLAGYTDTQYF. In DNA, the CDR3 is TGCGCCAGCGGCCTAGCGGGGTACACAGATACGCAGTATTTT.

This chain connects TRBV4-1 to TRBJ2-2, with unresolved D. Germline CDR1 MGHRA, CDR2 YSYEKL. The CDR3 spans 15 residues. V was pared by 2 bases and J by 0 bases, with 7 bases between. The CDR3 protein is CASSQSETNTGELFF. CDR3 coding DNA: TGCGCCAGCAGCCAATCCGAGACGAACACCGGGGAGCTGTTTTTT.

Of note for this clone: One end of the junction fails to match germline, which may point to a read error. This chain uses TRBV11-1 with TRBJ2-4, with a possible D match to TRBD1 (6 bases). CDR1 SGHAT and CDR2 FQDESV come from the germline V gene (reference sequence). This CDR3 is 15 amino acids long. This CDR3 is CASSLGAGQLNSQYF. The CDR3 DNA reads as TGTGCCAGCAGCTTAGGCGCCGGACAGCTAAACAGTCAGTACTTC.

This clone was recorded only once. The chain has TRBV18 and TRBJ1-2; 8 nucleotides line up with TRBD1. Losses at the gene ends were 0 bases for V and 8 bases for J; bases not matched to a gene: 8. Germline V gene lookup returns CDR1 KGHSH and CDR2 LQKENI. The CDR3 has 15 residues. CDR3 nucleotide sequence: TGTGCCAGCTCACCACCGGACAGGGTAGGATGGGGCTACACCTTC. It codes for CASSPPDRVGWGYTF.

In this sample, this clone turned up once. The chain carries TRBV19 and TRBJ2-5; 10 bases agree with TRBD2. The CDR3 is 15 amino acids. V lost 2 bases to trimming and J lost 4 bases; unmatched junction nucleotides: 4. Germline V gives CDR1 LNHDA, CDR2 SQIVND (reference sequence). The CDR3 spells CASSISSGRRETQYF. In nucleotides, the CDR3 is TGTGCCAGTAGTATATCTAGCGGGAGACGAGAGACCCAGTACTTC.

The genes are TRBV5-1 and TRBJ1-1; D might be TRBD1 (5 bases). The CDR3 has 18 residues. The ends were cut back, 2 bases at V and 5 bases at J, with 25 bases in the middle. The germline CDR1 and CDR2 sequences are SGHRS and YFSETQ. The CDR3 is CASSFTNSGPAFKTEAFF. The DNA for the CDR3 is TGCGCCAGCAGCTTTACTAATTCAGGGCCCGCGTTTAAGACTGAAGCTTTCTTT. Variable domain in full (rest from reference TRBV5-1 and TRBJ1-1): KAGVTQTPRYLIKTRGQQVTLSCSPISGHRSVSWYQQTPGQGLQFLFEYFSETQRNKGNFPGRFSGRQFSNSRSEMNVSTLELGDSALYLCASSFTNSGPAFKTEAFFGQGTRLTVV.

This chain uses TRBV11-2 with TRBJ2-7; no clear D. This CDR3 has 14 amino acids. Trimming cost V 5 bases and J 6 bases, with 17 bases left between them. Germline V gene sequence: CDR1 SGHAT, CDR2 FQNNGV. The CDR3 loop is CASSRAGSRSEQYF. The CDR3 nucleotides read TGTGCCAGCAGCCGAGCAGGTAGTAGAAGCGAGCAGTACTTC.

The chain uses TRBV6-1 and TRBJ1-2; 8 nucleotides match TRBD1. V trimming: 6 bases; J trimming: 7 bases; junction bases outside the gene matches: 10. In germline, CDR1 is MNHNS, CDR2 SASEGT. CDR3 length equals 14 residues. The CDR3 DNA reads TGTGCCAGCAGAACAGTGGGGACAGGTAGTGGCTACACCTTC. This translates into CASRTVGTGSGYTF.

The V call is TRBV19, the J call TRBJ2-2; tentatively, D is TRBD2 (7 bases). The CDR3 totals 19 residues. Trimming pared 1 base from V and 6 bases from J, leaving 24 bases between. Germline CDR1 and CDR2: LNHDA and SQIVND (reference sequence). CDR3 amino acids: CASSIVRGDVGGRAGELFF. The CDR3 bases are TGTGCCAGTAGTATAGTCCGGGGGGACGTGGGGGGCCGCGCCGGGGAGCTGTTTTTT.

The chain has TRBV15 and TRBJ2-7; maybe TRBD1 (5 bases). The germline CDR1 and CDR2 sequences are LNHNV and YYDKDF (reference sequence). This CDR3 region has 18 residues. The V and J ends lost 4 bases and 3 bases respectively, with 25 bases between them. Written as DNA, the CDR3 is TGTGCCACCAGCACAAACACCCCCTCGACAGCCAAAGACTACGAGCAGTACTTC. Translating gives CATSTNTPSTAKDYEQYF.

This clone was detected only once. The chain links TRBV7-2 to TRBJ2-7; D might be TRBD2 (5 bases). The length of the CDR3 is 13 residues. The V end lost 3 bases, the J end lost 3 bases, and 9 bases lay between the germline ends. Germline V gene lookup returns CDR1 SGHTA and CDR2 FQGNSA. CDR3 protein: CASSLGVNYEQYF. The CDR3 nucleotides are TGTGCCAGCAGCTTGGGAGTCAACTACGAGCAGTACTTC. The entire variable domain, with the rest obtained from reference TRBV7-2 and TRBJ2-7, is as follows: GAGVSQSPSNKVTEKGKDVELRCDPISGHTALYWYRQSLGQGLEFLIYFQGNSAPDKSGLPSDRFSAERTGGSVSTLTIQRTQQEDSAVYLCASSLGVNYEQYFGPGTRLTVT.

The chain recombines TRBV29-1 with TRBJ2-1, with 7 bases identical to TRBD2. The CDR3 length is 16 residues. Losses at the gene ends were 3 bases for V and 0 bases for J; bases not matched to a gene: 8. The germline V gene encodes CDR1 SQVTM and CDR2 ANQGSEA. The CDR3 spells CSVEGAGLSSYNEQFF. In DNA form, the CDR3 reads TGCAGCGTTGAGGGAGCGGGGCTAAGCTCCTACAATGAGCAGTTCTTC.

In this sample, this clone turned up a few times. The chain couples TRBV5-1 to TRBJ2-7; 8 nucleotides align to TRBD1. The CDR3 loop spans 15 amino acids. The V segment lost 1 base and the J segment 6 bases; nucleotides outside the gene matches: 9. Germline lookup yields CDR1 SGHRS and CDR2 YFSETQ. The CDR3 sequence: CASSLYGQGAGEQYF. In DNA form, the CDR3 reads TGCGCCAGCAGCTTGTACGGACAGGGCGCAGGCGAGCAGTACTTC.

V usage is TRBV28 and J usage is TRBJ2-7, with TRBD2 identical over 7 bases. V gave up 10 bases and J gave up 6 bases; unmatched junction bases: 9. Looked up from germline, CDR1 is MDHEN and CDR2 is SYDVKM. The CDR3 totals 12 residues. The CDR3, as DNA: TGTGCCACCAACCGGGGGGTCTCCGAGCAGTACTTC. Translation gives CATNRGVSEQYF.